One sample yielded the 17 T cell receptor beta chains listed below, sequenced in a study of early T cells in non-severe SARS-CoV-2 infection. In TCRdb, the 5' RACE reads were re-called with MiXCR into one record per CDR3 protein. The sample shows tens of thousands of distinct CDR3 sequences, 8.5% to 10% of them seen only once. Material: whole blood. Receptor source: an adult who was a healthcare worker with PCR-confirmed SARS-CoV-2 infection or an uninfected control (not recorded which).

This chain joins TRBV6-5 and TRBJ1-2; a weak D match, TRBD1 (6 bases). CDR1 and CDR2 (germline): MNHEY, SVGAGI. The CDR3 contains 14 residues. The V end was cut by 2 bases, the J end by 8 bases, with 15 bases between. CDR3: CASSYAGQMKGYTF. CDR3 in DNA: TGTGCCAGCAGTTACGCCGGACAGATGAAGGGCTACACCTTC.

V is TRBV7-2 and J is TRBJ1-1, with D unresolved. Germline V gene data show CDR1 as SGHTA and CDR2 as FQGNSA. Trimming cost V 5 bases and J 6 bases, with 13 bases left between them. This CDR3 spans 13 amino acids. The DNA for the CDR3 is TGTGCCAGCAGCCGGGTACGTGGCCCTGAAGCTTTCTTT. Protein: CASSRVRGPEAFF. Full variable domain (outside the CDR3, taken from reference TRBV7-2 and TRBJ1-1): GAGVSQSPSNKVTEKGKDVELRCDPISGHTALYWYRQSLGQGLEFLIYFQGNSAPDKSGLPSDRFSAERTGGSVSTLTIQRTQQEDSAVYLCASSRVRGPEAFFGQGTRLTVV.

In its sample, this clonotype was seen many times. CDR3 nucleotide sequence: TGCAGTGCTCTCCGTAACACAGATACGCAGTATTTT. It encodes CSALRNTDTQYF. The chain uses TRBV20-1 and TRBJ2-3; D unclear. The CDR3 runs to 12 residues. Trimming cost V 5 bases and J 2 bases, with 8 bases left between them. Germline CDR1 is DFQATT and CDR2 is SNEGSKA (reference sequence).

The chain links TRBV30 to TRBJ1-3, with TRBD1 as a possible D gene (5 bases). The germline gives CDR1 GTSNPN, CDR2 SVGIG (reference sequence). There are 15 residues in the CDR3. V lost 3 bases, J lost 2 bases, and 14 bases lay in between. The CDR3 spells CAWSGTNRPGNTIYF. As DNA, the CDR3 is TGTGCCTGGAGCGGGACTAACAGACCTGGAAACACCATATATTTT.

A few counts support this clonotype. V is TRBV9 and J is TRBJ2-1; 10 bases map to TRBD1. V trimming: 0 bases; J trimming: 9 bases; junction bases outside the gene matches: 3. The CDR3 is 14 residues long. CDR1 and CDR2 (germline): SGDLS, YYNGEE. Here the CDR3 reads CASSVGGDRGEQFF. DNA of the CDR3: TGTGCCAGCAGCGTAGGAGGGGACAGGGGTGAGCAGTTCTTC.

This clonotype came up many times. The chain carries TRBV5-6 and TRBJ2-1; D not resolved. There are 12 residues in the CDR3. Germline V gene sequence: CDR1 SGHDT, CDR2 YYEEEE. Trimming stripped 5 bases from V and 6 bases from J, with 9 bases between. In DNA, the CDR3 is TGTGCCAGCAGTTTCCACGGCAATGAGCAGTTCTTC. It specifies CASSFHGNEQFF.

In its sample, this clonotype was seen many times. The genes are TRBV29-1 and TRBJ1-2; D remains unclear. Germline V CDR1 and CDR2: SQVTM, ANQGSEA. The V end was cut by 3 bases, the J end by 5 bases, with 10 bases between. The CDR3 is 12 residues long. CDR3 coding DNA: TGCAGCGTTGAGGCAGTCGAATATGGCTACACCTTC. Its translation: CSVEAVEYGYTF.

This clonotype was seen a single time. The V and J genes are TRBV20-1 and TRBJ2-7; the match to TRBD2 covers 14 bases. The germline V gene has CDR1 DFQATT and CDR2 SNEGSKA (reference sequence). The CDR3 sequence is 16 residues long. V shed 2 bases and J 4 bases; nucleotides not matched to a gene: 7. This chain's CDR3 is CSARPGTSGGGYEQYF. The CDR3 DNA sequence: TGCAGTGCTAGACCCGGGACTAGCGGGGGCGGGTACGAGCAGTACTTC.

This clonotype was detected many times. The CDR3 DNA follows: TGTGCCAGCAGCTCCCAGGGGGCTTCACCCCTCCACTTT. Translating it yields CASSSQGASPLHF. The chain joins TRBV7-2 to TRBJ1-6; 8 bases align to TRBD1. The length of the CDR3 is 13 residues. Germline CDR1 and CDR2: SGHTA and FQGNSA. The ends lost 4 bases at V and 9 bases at J; junction bases unmatched: 2.

At least ten counts were recorded for this clonotype. The V and J genes are TRBV12-3 or TRBV12-4 and TRBJ1-2; D gene unclear. The V end was cut by 6 bases, the J end by 8 bases, with 16 bases between. The CDR3 consists of 13 residues. CDR3 bases: TGTGCCAGCAGCCTCTTAGGTTCTGGAGGCTACACCTTC. It yields the protein CASSLLGSGGYTF.

This clonotype showed up many times. The chain links TRBV29-1 to TRBJ1-2; no clear D gene. Germline V gene lookup returns CDR1 SQVTM and CDR2 ANQGSEA. V shed 2 bases and J shed 3 bases, with 4 bases lying between them. The CDR3 is 11 residues long. DNA of the CDR3: TGCAGCGTTGAATCAGACTATGGCTACACCTTC. Translating gives CSVESDYGYTF.

V usage is TRBV6-5 and J usage is TRBJ2-5; 7 positions agree with TRBD2. V lost 5 bases and J lost 5; bases outside the gene matches: 11. Germline CDR1 reads MNHEY; CDR2 reads SVGAGI. The CDR3 contains 15 residues. The CDR3 region has the DNA TGTGCCAGCAGTAAGCCGGGACTATCCCGGGAGACCCAGTACTTC. It is translated as CASSKPGLSRETQYF.

This chain connects TRBV4-1 to TRBJ1-1, with D unclear. Trimming pared 1 base from V and 10 bases from J, leaving 19 bases between. This CDR3 contains 15 residues. Germline CDR1 and CDR2: MGHRA and YSYEKL. As DNA, the CDR3 is TGCGCCAGCAGCCAAGGTGGTGGCCCGGGTATGGTAGCTTTCTTT. Translation: CASSQGGGPGMVAFF.

V and J are TRBV6-1 and TRBJ1-1; no reliable D call. V was clipped by 7 bases and J by 0 bases, with 12 bases between them. Germline CDR1 and CDR2: MNHNS and SASEGT. CDR3 size: 14 residues. The CDR3 DNA follows: TGTGCCAGCAAGGAGGAAACACTGAACACTGAAGCTTTCTTT. It specifies CASKEETLNTEAFF.

This clonotype was seen ten or more times. This chain uses TRBV10-3 with TRBJ1-1, with D uncertain. Deletions cut 6 bases from V and 4 bases from J, with 9 bases between. Germline-derived CDR1 and CDR2 are ENHRY and SYGVKD. CDR3 length equals 12 residues. The chain's CDR3 is CAIRNSPTEAFF. CDR3 coding DNA: TGTGCCATCAGAAACAGCCCCACTGAAGCTTTCTTT.

This chain joins TRBV10-2 and TRBJ1-2; D is ambiguous. The V and J ends lost 4 bases and 4 bases respectively, with 13 bases between them. The CDR3 runs to 14 residues. Germline V gene lookup returns CDR1 WSHSY and CDR2 SAAADI. CDR3 region: CASSGGARSYGYTF. CDR3 DNA sequence: TGCGCCAGCAGTGGAGGCGCAAGGAGCTATGGCTACACCTTC.

The CDR3 region is CSVSGGDYNEQFF. CDR3 sequence (DNA): TGCAGCGTTAGCGGGGGCGATTACAATGAGCAGTTCTTC. V and J are TRBV29-1 and TRBJ2-1; 8 bases map to TRBD2. Germline trimming cut 5 bases from V and 4 bases from J; bases unmatched to any gene: 4. CDR1 and CDR2 (germline): SQVTM, ANQGSEA. CDR3 length: 13 amino acids.